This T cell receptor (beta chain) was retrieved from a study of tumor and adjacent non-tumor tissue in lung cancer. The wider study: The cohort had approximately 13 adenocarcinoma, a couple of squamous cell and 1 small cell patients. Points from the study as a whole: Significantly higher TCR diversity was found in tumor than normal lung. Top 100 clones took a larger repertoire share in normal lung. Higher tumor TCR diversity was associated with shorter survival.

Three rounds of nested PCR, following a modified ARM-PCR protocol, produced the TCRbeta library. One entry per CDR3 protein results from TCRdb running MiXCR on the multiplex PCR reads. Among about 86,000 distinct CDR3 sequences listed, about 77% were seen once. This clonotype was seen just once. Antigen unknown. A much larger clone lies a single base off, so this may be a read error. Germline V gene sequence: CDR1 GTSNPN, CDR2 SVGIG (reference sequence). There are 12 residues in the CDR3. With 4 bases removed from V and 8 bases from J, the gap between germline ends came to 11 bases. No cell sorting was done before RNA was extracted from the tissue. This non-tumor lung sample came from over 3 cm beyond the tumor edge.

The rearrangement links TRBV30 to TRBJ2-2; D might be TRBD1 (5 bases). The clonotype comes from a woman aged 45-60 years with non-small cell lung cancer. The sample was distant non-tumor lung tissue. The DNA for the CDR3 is TGTGCCTGGACCGCGACAGTGGGGGAGCTGTTTTTT. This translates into CAWTATVGELFF.